The next 11 T cell receptor beta chains were all read from a single sample in a study of blood T cell repertoires in COVID-19. The repertoire was sequenced with immunoSEQ multiplex PCR; TCRdb's copy has only in-frame clones and lacks some. This table has some 87,000 clones, roughly four fifths appearing once. Sequences were obtained from peripheral blood. Receptors originate from a human donor in a cohort sampled during active COVID-19.

J is TRBJ1-1 and V is TRBV18, with D hard to call. V gave up 2 bases and J gave up 1 base, with 8 bases separating them. CDR1 and CDR2 (germline): KGHSH, LQKENI. CDR3 length: 14 residues. This CDR3 reads CASSPWAGNTEAFF. The CDR3 DNA reads TGTGCCAGCTCACCATGGGCAGGGAACACTGAAGCTTTCTTT.

The rearrangement links TRBV19 to TRBJ1-2, with unresolved D. The CDR3 is 14 residues long. CDR1 is LNHDA and CDR2 is SQIVND in the germline V gene (reference sequence). Trimming pared 7 bases from V and 0 bases from J, leaving 12 bases between. The CDR3: CASTNSRSNYGYTF. The CDR3 bases are TGTGCCAGTACCAACAGTCGATCTAACTATGGCTACACCTTC.

This sequence joins TRBV28 and TRBJ1-4; 7 nucleotides align to TRBD1. V trimming: 5 bases; J trimming: 8 bases; junction bases outside the gene matches: 8. The CDR3 runs 14 residues. The germline CDR1 and CDR2 sequences are MDHEN and SYDVKM. The CDR3 is CASSIRQGFEKLFF. In nucleotides, the CDR3 is TGTGCCAGCAGTATTCGACAGGGTTTCGAAAAACTGTTTTTT.

V usage is TRBV6-1 and J usage is TRBJ2-4, with 12 bases that match TRBD1. CDR3 length: 20 amino acids. The germline CDR1 and CDR2 sequences are MNHNS and SASEGT. The trim removed 0 bases at V and 1 base at J, leaving 10 bases unmatched. CDR3 in amino acids: CASSEAPGTGGDRAKNIQYF. CDR3 DNA: TGTGCCAGCAGTGAAGCGCCGGGGACAGGGGGCGATCGGGCCAAAAACATTCAGTACTTC.

The chain joins TRBV9 to TRBJ2-7; 8 nucleotides agree with TRBD1. The CDR3 runs to 15 residues. Germline assignment: CDR1 SGDLS and CDR2 YYNGEE. J gave up 6 bases and V 2 bases, and 10 bases lay outside the gene matches. The CDR3 loop is CASSVQPLTGVEQYF. Here the CDR3 DNA reads TGTGCCAGCAGCGTTCAACCTTTGACAGGGGTCGAGCAGTACTTC.

This chain joins TRBV5-5 and TRBJ1-5; 8 positions agree with TRBD1. V lost 0 bases and J lost 4; bases outside the gene matches: 0. The germline V gene encodes CDR1 SGHKS and CDR2 YYEKEE (reference sequence). This CDR3 contains 14 residues. CDR3: CASSLDRGNQPQHF. In DNA form, the CDR3 reads TGTGCCAGCAGCTTGGACAGGGGGAATCAGCCCCAGCATTTT. Filled out from reference TRBV5-5 and TRBJ1-5, the complete variable domain reads DAGVTQSPTHLIKTRGQQVTLRCSPISGHKSVSWYQQVLGQGPQFIFQYYEKEERGRGNFPDRFSARQFPNYSSELNVNALLLGDSALYLCASSLDRGNQPQHFGDGTRLSIL.

This chain joins TRBV3-1 (or the pseudogene TRBV3-2) and TRBJ1-4; D unclear. Germline CDR1 is LGHDT and CDR2 is YNNKEL (reference sequence). Trimming removed 4 bases from V and 4 bases from J, with 7 bases in between. The CDR3 is 13 residues long. The CDR3 reads CASSLGLNEKLFF. In DNA form, the CDR3 reads TGTGCCAGCAGCCTCGGACTTAATGAAAAACTGTTTTTT.

V is TRBV6-5 and J is TRBJ2-3; 9 bases align to TRBD1. The ends lost 5 bases at V and 5 bases at J; junction bases unmatched: 8. CDR1 and CDR2 (germline): MNHEY, SVGAGI. The CDR3 is made up of 15 amino acids. CDR3: CASSRRDRVGDTQYF. The CDR3, as DNA: TGTGCCAGCAGTCGACGGGACAGGGTGGGAGATACGCAGTATTTT.

The rearrangement links TRBV7-2 to TRBJ2-1; no clear D. The V end was cut by 0 bases, the J end by 4 bases, with 10 bases between. Germline CDR1 and CDR2: SGHTA and FQGNSA. The CDR3 is 15 residues long. This CDR3 is CASSLAWAEYNEQFF. In DNA, the CDR3 is TGTGCCAGCAGCTTAGCTTGGGCAGAGTACAATGAGCAGTTCTTC.

The gene calls are TRBV4-1 and TRBJ1-2; a possible D gene is TRBD1 (5 bases). CDR1 is MGHRA, CDR2 YSYEKL, per germline. Trimming pared 1 base from V and 0 bases from J, leaving 9 bases between. This CDR3 contains 15 residues. The CDR3 DNA follows: TGCGCCAGCAGCCAAGGGGGCTCGGCTAACTATGGCTACACCTTC. It encodes CASSQGGSANYGYTF.

The chain links TRBV6-5 to TRBJ2-5, with D possibly being TRBD1 (5 bases). The CDR3 runs to 16 residues. Germline CDR1 is MNHEY and CDR2 is SVGAGI. V was cut by 0 bases and J by 1 base, with 12 bases left in between. The CDR3 region has the DNA TGTGCCAGCAGTTACTCACAGGCAGGTCGCCAAGAGACCCAGTACTTC. This translates into CASSYSQAGRQETQYF.